This entry is about one TCR beta chain. Its antigen is not known. Donors had nominal health at sampling but likely had unrecorded immune exposures. PCR was performed using 60 Vbeta and 13 Jbeta primers. Some clones are missing from TCRdb's copy, which holds only in-frame ones; the method was immunoSEQ multiplex PCR. The profile shows around 30,000 clones, around two thirds of them singletons. This sample was included in a study of cytomegalovirus exposure and HLA in healthy donors. Findings of the study overall: An ancestry cluster, one associated with Asian ancestry, reportedly showed fewer N-insertions than the approximately 670-donor mean in a later analysis. There were a few CMV-associated chains whose specificity for CMV antigens was confirmed in vitro. Sequencing probably produced one cluster of sequence variants that were highly shared.

Trimming removed 10 bases at V and 5 bases at J, with 18 bases between. The CDR3 runs 13 residues. CDR1 is SGHRS, CDR2 YFSETQ, per germline. The sample taken for sequencing was PBMCs. V usage is TRBV5-1 and J usage is TRBJ2-5; possibly TRBD2 for D (5 bases). The sequence was collected from a man aged 45 to 65 in good health and CMV-seropositive. CDR3 in DNA: TGCGCCTCCGCGGGCACATCTGGGGAGACCCAGTACTTC. It specifies CASAGTSGETQYF.